Listed below are T cell receptor beta chains from one sample, sequenced in a study of OX40 agonist ivuxolimab in advanced cancers. Profiling relied on immunoSEQ multiplex PCR, and the TCRdb table lists in-frame clones only, not all of them. Seen here are 98,000 or so clones, less than 95% observed once, and the top ten hold about 0.17%. Material: CD4+ or CD8+ T cells sorted from blood, obtained in a trial of the OX40 agonist ivuxolimab. All receptors come from an adult with an advanced solid tumor such as melanoma, head and neck, liver or kidney cancer. Both conserved end residues are part of each CDR3. The D gene is left open where the match is weak. Clone size is stated in some rows and not others, as once, few, many or a class when expanded.

TRBV15	TRBD1	-	TRBJ2-7	CATSREQGPYEQYF	TGTGCCACCAGCAGAGAACAGGGGCCCTACGAGCAGTACTTC
TRBV9	TRBD1	-	TRBJ1-3	CASSVGQGAAGNTIYF	TGTGCCAGCAGCGTGGGACAGGGGGCTGCTGGAAACACCATATATTTT
TRBV2	-	-	TRBJ1-1	CASSEAQNTEAFF	TGTGCCAGCAGTGAAGCCCAGAACACTGAAGCTTTCTTT
TRBV18	TRBD2	once	TRBJ2-1	CASSPLEELAGGTYNEQFF	TGTGCCAGCTCACCGCTGGAGGAACTAGCGGGAGGAACGTACAATGAGCAGTTCTTC
TRBV18	-	-	TRBJ2-2	CASSPLASGTGELFF	TGTGCCAGCTCACCCCTGGCAAGCGGCACCGGGGAGCTGTTTTTT
TRBV6-6	TRBD1	-	TRBJ1-2	CASSSPGQGDYGYTF	TGTGCCAGCAGTTCCCCGGGACAGGGAGACTATGGCTACACCTTC
TRBV6-6	-	once	TRBJ1-1	CATEQRRDTEAFF	TGTGCCACCGAACAACGTCGGGACACTGAAGCTTTCTTT
TRBV29-1	-	-	TRBJ1-4	CSVGRGTGANEKLFF	TGCAGCGTAGGCCGGGGGACGGGAGCTAATGAAAAACTGTTTTTT
TRBV19	TRBD1	-	TRBJ2-2	CASSIQGVGTGELFF	TGTGCCAGTAGTATACAGGGGGTAGGCACCGGGGAGCTGTTTTTT
TRBV2	-	few	TRBJ1-2	CASSELLRRGGVGYTF	TGTGCCAGCAGTGAATTGTTGCGCAGGGGAGGCGTTGGCTACACCTTC
TRBV11-3	-	-	TRBJ2-7	CASSLQGSPSYEQYF	TGTGCCAGCAGCTTACAGGGAAGTCCCTCCTACGAGCAGTACTTC
TRBV6-1	TRBD1	-	TRBJ1-6	CASTGGWNSPLHF	TGTGCCAGCACAGGGGGTTGGAATTCACCCCTCCACTTT
TRBV29-1	-	-	TRBJ1-2	CSVEDLRVGYGYTF	TGCAGCGTTGAAGATCTCCGGGTAGGCTATGGCTACACCTTC
TRBV7-2	-	-	TRBJ2-7	CASSHSYEQYF	TGTGCCAGCAGCCACTCCTACGAGCAGTACTTC
TRBV5-6	-	-	TRBJ2-2	CASSLAVRGSGELFF	TGTGCCAGCAGCTTAGCGGTTAGGGGTTCCGGGGAGCTGTTTTTT
TRBV11-2	TRBD2	-	TRBJ2-1	CASSLVQLAGVDEQFF	TGTGCCAGCAGCTTAGTTCAACTAGCGGGAGTCGACGAGCAGTTCTTC
TRBV9	-	-	TRBJ2-1	CASSVDPSAWNEQFF	TGTGCCAGCAGCGTAGACCCTAGTGCTTGGAATGAGCAGTTCTTC
TRBV4-3	-	-	TRBJ1-2	CASSPGAEGYGYTF	TGCGCCAGCAGCCCCGGGGCTGAGGGCTATGGCTACACCTTC
TRBV5-1	-	-	TRBJ1-4	CASTAGPTNEKLFF	TGCGCCAGCACGGCAGGACCAACTAATGAAAAACTGTTTTTT
TRBV7-9	-	-	TRBJ1-2	CASSPGAVYGYTF	TGTGCCAGCAGCCCGGGTGCAGTCTATGGCTACACCTTC
TRBV30	TRBD2	-	TRBJ2-2	CAWSTPYGTSDRSNTGELFF	TGTGCCTGGAGTACCCCCTACGGGACTAGCGACCGTTCGAACACCGGGGAGCTGTTTTTT